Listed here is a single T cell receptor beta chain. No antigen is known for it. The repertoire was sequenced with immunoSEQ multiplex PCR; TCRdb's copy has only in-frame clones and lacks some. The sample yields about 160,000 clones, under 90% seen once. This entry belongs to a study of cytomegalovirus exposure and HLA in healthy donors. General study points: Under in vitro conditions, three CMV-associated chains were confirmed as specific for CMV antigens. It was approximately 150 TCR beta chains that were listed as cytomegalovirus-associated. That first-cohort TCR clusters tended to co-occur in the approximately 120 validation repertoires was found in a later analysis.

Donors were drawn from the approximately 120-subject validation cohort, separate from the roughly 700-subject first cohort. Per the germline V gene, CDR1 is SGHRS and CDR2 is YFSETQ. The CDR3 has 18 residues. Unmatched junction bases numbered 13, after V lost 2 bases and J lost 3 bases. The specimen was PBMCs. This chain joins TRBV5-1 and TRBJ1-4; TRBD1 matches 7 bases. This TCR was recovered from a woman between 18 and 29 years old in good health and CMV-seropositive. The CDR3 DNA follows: TGCGCCAGCAGCTTCCAGACCTCAGGGGGTCGCCCTAATGAAAAACTGTTTTTT. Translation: CASSFQTSGGRPNEKLFF.